A selection of T cell receptor beta chains follows, all from one sample in a study of cytomegalovirus exposure and HLA in healthy donors. Assay used: immunoSEQ multiplex PCR; TCRdb lists only in-frame clones, some missing. The sample lists about 84,000 clones; 63% were seen once. Sequenced: PBMCs. These receptors all stem from a woman aged 40 to 55 in good health and CMV-seropositive. Both conserved end residues are part of each CDR3. The D gene is left open where the match is weak. The size entry is marked missing in some rows and otherwise reads once, few, many or a size class.

>large|TRBD2|TRBV10-1|TRBJ2-7
TGCGCCAGCAGTGAGCCGAGCCTAGCGGGACTCCGGTACGAGCAGTACTTC
CASSEPSLAGLRYEQYF
>-|-|TRBV27|TRBJ2-2
TGTGCCAGCAGTTTTTCCGGCACCGGGGAGCTGTTTTTT
CASSFSGTGELFF
>-|TRBD2|TRBV2|TRBJ2-7
TGTGCCAGCAGCCCCGGGACTAGCGGGAGTAGGGCCTACGAGCAGTACTTC
CASSPGTSGSRAYEQYF
>-|TRBD1|TRBV6-1|TRBJ1-5
TGTGCCAGCACCCCAGGGGGAGATAATCAGCCCCAGCATTTT
CASTPGGDNQPQHF
>-|TRBD1|TRBV6-5|TRBJ2-7
TGTGCCAGCAGTACGGGACAGTTCAACGAGCAGTACTTC
CASSTGQFNEQYF
>few|-|TRBV30|TRBJ1-6
TGTGCCTGGAATGTGGCCCGTACCAGCTCCTATAATTCACCCCTCCACTTT
CAWNVARTSSYNSPLHF
>few|TRBD1|TRBV5-4|TRBJ1-2
TGTGCCAGCCGACAGGGCACGGGGAACTATGGCTACACCTTC
CASRQGTGNYGYTF
>-|-|TRBV5-1|TRBJ2-7
TGCGCCAGCAGCTCGGACGGTAGCGAATATTCCTCCGAGCAGTACTTC
CASSSDGSEYSSEQYF
>-|-|TRBV9|TRBJ2-1
TGTGCCAGCAGCGTAGCAGGGCGGGATCTCGTCGGGGAGCAGTTCTTC
CASSVAGRDLVGEQFF
>once|-|TRBV7-9|TRBJ2-7
TGTGCCAGCAGCTCTCGGGTGGAGCAGTACTTC
CASSSRVEQYF
>once|-|TRBV5-1|TRBJ2-1
TGCGCCAGCAGCTTGTCTCCAGGGGACTACAATGAGCAGTTCTTC
CASSLSPGDYNEQFF
>-|-|TRBV7-6|TRBJ2-2
TGTGCCAGCAGCCCCCCGGGGGAGGCGGAGCTGTTTTTT
CASSPPGEAELFF
>-|-|TRBV6-1|TRBJ2-7
TGTGCCAGCAGTGATTTCCAGGACATCTCCTACGAGCAGTACTTC
CASSDFQDISYEQYF
>-|TRBD1|TRBV30|TRBJ1-4
TGTGCCTGGAGTGTAGGGGACAGAGCTAATGAAAAACTGTTTTTT
CAWSVGDRANEKLFF
>-|-|TRBV6-5|TRBJ2-7
TGTGCCACCATGAAAACCGAGGCGGAATCCTACGAGCAGTACTTC
CATMKTEAESYEQYF
>-|TRBD2|TRBV2|TRBJ2-5
TGTGCCAGAGTCGCGGGGGGGACGAGCGAGACCCAGTACTTC
CARVAGGTSETQYF
>-|-|TRBV7-2|TRBJ2-7
TGTGCCAGCAGCGCCCCGGGTTCATACGAGCAGTACTTC
CASSAPGSYEQYF
>few|TRBD2|TRBV28|TRBJ2-7
TGTGCCAGCACCTCAACTAGCGTAAACTACGAGCAGTACTTC
CASTSTSVNYEQYF
>few|TRBD2|TRBV5-6|TRBJ2-7
TGTGCCAGCAGCTCCATGGGGGGGGACGAGCAGTACTTC
CASSSMGGDEQYF
>-|-|TRBV23-1|TRBJ1-2
TGCGCCAGCAGTCATAGGGCGGTTGGTCACGCTCGGGGATATGGCTACACCTTC
CASSHRAVGHARGYGYTF
>-|TRBD1|TRBV19|TRBJ1-2
TGTGCCAGTAGTGACAGGGGGTTCGGTGGCTACACCTTC
CASSDRGFGGYTF
>few|TRBD1|TRBV7-2|TRBJ2-5
TGTGCCAGCAGCTTAGATTCCAGGGACAGGGTTGGAGAGACCCAGTACTTC
CASSLDSRDRVGETQYF
>-|-|TRBV6-1|TRBJ2-1
TGTGCCAGCAGGGACACGAGCTCCTACAATGAGCAGTTCTTC
CASRDTSSYNEQFF
>-|TRBD1|TRBV9|TRBJ1-2
TGTGCCAGCAGACAGGGGTCGAGCTACACCTTC
CASRQGSSYTF
>-|-|TRBV4-3|TRBJ1-2
TGCGCCAGCAGCCAAGATGGGCGGGGGCCTCTCTATGGCTACACCTTC
CASSQDGRGPLYGYTF
>-|-|TRBV4-3|TRBJ1-5
TGCGCCAGCAGCCAAGATGTCTTTCAGCCCCAGCATTTT
CASSQDVFQPQHF
>-|-|TRBV10-3|TRBJ2-1
TGTGCCATCAGTGAGGAGGAGGCCCTAGACAATGAGCAGTTCTTC
CAISEEEALDNEQFF
>-|-|TRBV28|TRBJ1-4
TGTGCCAGCAGCCCGCCTCGAGGGAAACTGTTTTTT
CASSPPRGKLFF
>few|TRBD1|TRBV29-1|TRBJ2-1
TGCAGCGTTGTGTGGCAGGGGGTTTACAATGAGCAGTTCTTC
CSVVWQGVYNEQFF
>once|-|TRBV5-1|TRBJ2-5
TGCGCCAGCAGCATCCTGGCGGGGGAGACCCAGTACTTC
CASSILAGETQYF
>once|-|TRBV27|TRBJ2-2
TGTGCCAGCAGTTTTATGTCCTCTGACACCGGGGAGCTGTTTTTT
CASSFMSSDTGELFF
>-|-|TRBV18|TRBJ1-1
TGTGCCAGCTCGCCTCGGACAGACACTGAAGCTTTCTTT
CASSPRTDTEAFF
>-|TRBD1|TRBV19|TRBJ1-1
TGTGCCAGTCGCTCCGGGACAGGGAGATGGGTAGCTTTCTTT
CASRSGTGRWVAFF
>-|TRBD2|TRBV10-3|TRBJ2-1
TGTGCCATCAGTGGACTAGCGGGAGAGGGTGAGCAGTTCTTC
CAISGLAGEGEQFF
>-|-|TRBV7-6|TRBJ2-7
TGTGCCAGCAGCTTACGGACATCCTCGGACGAGCAGTACTTC
CASSLRTSSDEQYF
>-|-|TRBV13|TRBJ2-3
TGTGCCAGCAGCCGGACTGCTAGCCTGACCCGGCAAACTAGCACAGATACGCAGTATTTT
CASSRTASLTRQTSTDTQYF
>-|TRBD2|TRBV10-1|TRBJ2-1
TGCGCCAGCAGTGAGCCCCGCGGGGGACCCAATGAGCAGTTCTTC
CASSEPRGGPNEQFF
>-|TRBD2|TRBV5-4|TRBJ2-7
TGTGCCAGCAGGGGAAGCGGGAGTTACGAGCAGTACTTC
CASRGSGSYEQYF